These 10 T cell receptor beta chains originate from one sample sequenced in a study of blood T cell repertoires in COVID-19. This table comes from immunoSEQ multiplex PCR, and its TCRdb copy is limited to in-frame clones, with some not included. This sample yields more than 45,000 clones, of which about 90% are seen a single time; roughly 10% belongs to the top ten. Sequenced input: peripheral blood. The source is a human donor in a cohort sampled during active COVID-19.

The chain links TRBV3-1 (or the pseudogene TRBV3-2) to TRBJ2-1; TRBD2 matches 7 bases. Germline values: CDR1 LGHDT, CDR2 YNNKEL (reference sequence). J gave up 5 bases and V 4 bases, and 8 bases lay outside the gene matches. The CDR3 sequence is 15 residues long. The CDR3 DNA is TGTGCCAGCAGCCCCGGACTAGGAGTCGACAATGAGCAGTTCTTC. This translates into CASSPGLGVDNEQFF.

Relative to its sample, this clone is medium-sized. The chain is built from TRBV19 and TRBJ1-6; 10 nucleotides align to TRBD1. The CDR3 spans 15 residues. In germline, CDR1 is LNHDA, CDR2 SQIVND (reference sequence). The V gene end was trimmed by 7 bases and the J gene end by 7 bases; junction bases not matched to a gene: 7. Written as DNA, the CDR3 is TGTGCCAGTACGGGGACAGGGGCGAGCAATTCACCCCTCCACTTT. It encodes CASTGTGASNSPLHF.

The chain is built from TRBV19 and TRBJ2-1, with 12 bases lining up with TRBD2. The CDR3 runs to 15 residues. CDR1 is LNHDA, CDR2 SQIVND, per germline (reference sequence). V was pared by 5 bases and J by 3 bases, with 2 bases of the junction left unmatched. This CDR3 is CASSLAGGDYNEQFF. The CDR3 DNA reads as TGTGCCAGTAGTCTAGCGGGGGGGGACTACAATGAGCAGTTCTTC.

The chain has TRBV27 and TRBJ2-3; weak D call: TRBD2 (7 bases). With 7 bases removed from V and 5 bases from J, the gap between germline ends came to 19 bases. CDR3 length: 15 amino acids. Per the germline V gene, CDR1 is MNHEY and CDR2 is SMNVEV (reference sequence). CDR3 in amino acids: CASIGGGAGEDTQYF. CDR3 nucleotides: TGTGCCAGCATAGGTGGGGGGGCAGGAGAAGATACGCAGTATTTT.

This chain links TRBV14 with TRBJ1-1; D might be TRBD1 (5 bases). V dropped 1 base and J dropped 3 bases, with 18 bases sitting between them. The CDR3 sequence is 17 residues long. Germline V CDR1 and CDR2: SGHDN, FVKESK. CDR3 amino acids: CASSQGVKPKGDTEAFF. Here the CDR3 DNA reads TGTGCCAGCAGCCAAGGAGTCAAACCGAAAGGGGACACTGAAGCTTTCTTT.

The chain joins TRBV2 to TRBJ1-6; the D gene is possibly TRBD1 (6 bases). Germline lookup yields CDR1 SNHLY and CDR2 FYNNEI. Trimming stripped 8 bases from V and 6 bases from J, with 14 bases between. The CDR3 totals 14 residues. The CDR3 loop reads CASHRDTFNSPLHF. The CDR3 DNA follows: TGTGCCAGCCATCGGGACACCTTTAATTCACCCCTCCACTTT. The full variable domain, completed using reference TRBV2 and TRBJ1-6, is EPEVTQTPSHQVTQMGQEVILRCVPISNHLYFYWYRQILGQKVEFLVSFYNNEISEKSEIFDDQFSVERPDGSNFTLKIRSTKLEDSAMYFCASHRDTFNSPLHFGNGTRLTVT.

This rearrangement joins TRBV7-2 to TRBJ2-7, with 8 bases identical to TRBD2. The germline V gene encodes CDR1 SGHTA and CDR2 FQGNSA. This CDR3 comprises 15 residues. The V gene end was trimmed by 0 bases and the J gene end by 2 bases; junction bases not matched to a gene: 3. For the CDR3, the DNA is TGTGCCAGCAGCTTAGCAGCGGGGGACCCCTACGAGCAGTACTTC. Translation: CASSLAAGDPYEQYF.

V is TRBV6-5 and J is TRBJ2-7; 10 bases map to TRBD1. This CDR3 has 15 residues. Germline CDR1 MNHEY, CDR2 SVGAGI. After removal of 2 bases from V and 0 bases from J, the junction contained 1 base not matched to a gene. This CDR3 is CASSYGTGASYEQYF. As DNA, the CDR3 is TGTGCCAGCAGTTACGGGACAGGGGCCTCCTACGAGCAGTACTTC.

This chain links TRBV5-5 with TRBJ1-1; 7 nucleotides align to TRBD1. This CDR3 spans 12 amino acids. CDR1 is SGHKS and CDR2 is YYEKEE in the germline V gene (reference sequence). The V gene end was trimmed by 4 bases and the J gene end by 8 bases; junction bases not matched to a gene: 5. CDR3: CASSPGQIEAFF. CDR3 sequence (DNA): TGTGCCAGCAGCCCGGGACAGATAGAAGCTTTCTTT.

The chain uses TRBV29-1 and TRBJ1-1, with a weak D call TRBD1 (5 bases). The ends were cut back, 6 bases at V and 5 bases at J, with 13 bases in the middle. The V gene's germline CDR1 is SQVTM and CDR2 ANQGSEA. This CDR3 is built from 12 residues. The CDR3 reads CSVGRGSTEAFF. CDR3 sequence (DNA): TGCAGCGTGGGGAGGGGATCGACTGAAGCTTTCTTT.